Each of the 32 T cell receptor beta chains below was sequenced from the same sample in a study of blood T cells in healthy people across ages (dated by TCRdb to the mid-2010s). Libraries were prepared through 5' RACE. Reads for this sample came from an Illumina HiSeq 2500. A second PCR of roughly 6 to 11 cycles was performed with a sample-barcoded 5' primer and a J-beta primer mix. TCRdb took the public reads, trimmed them with fastp at Q25, ran MiXCR for clone calling and kept in-frame beta chains. Rows are unified per CDR3 protein, each entry keeping the most common DNA and genes. The sample profile shows approximately 760,000 distinct CDR3 sequences; 20% to 25% of them were found once. The top ten clones comprise under 9.5% of the sample. These data also featured in a second study, about T cells of mothers and their children.

The source material was blood. The receptors originated from a boy between 5 and 17 years old in good health.

This sequence joins TRBV4-1 and TRBJ2-5; no firm D call. Judging by the DNA end, TRBJ2-7 fits better; the J call may be wrong. Germline V gives CDR1 MGHRA, CDR2 YSYEKL. This CDR3 is 15 amino acids long. The CDR3, as DNA: TGCGCCAGCAGCCAAGATCGCGGCAGCCCAGACGAGCAGTACTTC. This sequence encodes CASSQDRGSPDEQYF.

The chain is built from TRBV4-3 and TRBJ1-3, with D uncertain. This CDR3 is 17 amino acids long. V gave up 0 bases and J gave up 0 bases, with 12 bases separating them. Per the germline V gene, CDR1 is LGHNA and CDR2 is YSLEER. The CDR3 nucleotides are TGCGCCAGCAGCCAAGATCTTGGACTGAGCTCTGGAAACACCATATATTTT. It encodes CASSQDLGLSSGNTIYF.

A note on this clonotype: The germline gene is not matched at one end of the junction; a read error may be the cause. This CDR3 is CSVEAGVDQETQYF. For the CDR3, the DNA is TGCAGCGTTGAGGCGGGAGTGGACCAGGAGACCCAGTACTTC. This rearrangement joins TRBV29-1 to TRBJ2-5, with 7 bases identical to TRBD2. The CDR3 length is 14 residues. Germline-derived CDR1 and CDR2 are SQVTM and ANQGSEA.

V and J are TRBV20-1 and TRBJ2-1; D possibly corresponds to TRBD1 (5 bases). CDR1 is DFQATT and CDR2 is SNEGSKA in the germline V gene (reference sequence). CDR3 size: 14 residues. With 3 bases removed from V and 5 bases from J, the gap between germline ends came to 14 bases. For the CDR3, the DNA is TGCAGTGCTAGTCACCAGGGTCGGAACAATGAGCAGTTCTTC. Residues: CSASHQGRNNEQFF.

Of note for this clonotype: At one end the junction does not follow the germline gene, possibly because of a read error. V is TRBV6-1 and J is TRBJ1-6; D ambiguous. The CDR3 totals 9 residues. CDR1 MNHNS and CDR2 SASEGT come from the germline V gene. CDR3 DNA: TGTGCCAGCAGTGAAGGTGCGTTCTTT. Translating it yields CASSEGAFF.

This clonotype has just a few counts. The chain recombines TRBV27 with TRBJ2-7; TRBD2 aligns across 9 bases. The CDR3 length is 16 residues. Looked up from germline, CDR1 is MNHEY and CDR2 is SMNVEV (reference sequence). The V and J ends lost 5 bases and 0 bases, in that order; junction bases with no gene match: 8. The CDR3 is CASSPASGTHSYEQYF. The DNA of the CDR3 is TGTGCCAGCAGTCCCGCTAGCGGGACTCACTCCTACGAGCAGTACTTC.

The V and J genes are TRBV7-3 and TRBJ2-1; 11 bases are shared with TRBD2. From germline, CDR1 is SGHTA and CDR2 FQGTGA. This CDR3 region has 17 residues. The V gene end was trimmed by 5 bases and the J gene end by 1 base; junction bases not matched to a gene: 7. The CDR3 coding sequence is TGTGCCAGCAGCCGAAAGGGACTAGCGGAGTCCTACAATGAGCAGTTCTTC. Its protein product is CASSRKGLAESYNEQFF.

The chain uses TRBV9 and TRBJ1-4; perhaps TRBD1 as D (5 bases). The CDR3 runs 15 residues. Per germline, CDR1 SGDLS and CDR2 YYNGEE. Trimming removed 0 bases at V and 12 bases at J, with 18 bases between. The DNA of the CDR3 is TGTGCCAGCAGCGTAGATCCTGAAGCCCCGGGGGAACTGTTTTTT. Its translation is CASSVDPEAPGELFF.

This clonotype was counted only a few times. This chain links TRBV28 with TRBJ1-5; D is perhaps TRBD1 (5 bases). The CDR3 is 15 residues long. Trimming took 5 bases from V and 0 from J, leaving 11 bases between them. Germline CDR1 MDHEN, CDR2 SYDVKM. The CDR3 DNA sequence: TGTGCCAGCAGTGCCGACAGATATAGCAATCAGCCCCAGCATTTT. Protein product: CASSADRYSNQPQHF.

This clonotype has a handful of counts. V gene TRBV7-3 combines with J gene TRBJ2-7; 13 nucleotides align to TRBD2. V was clipped by 1 base and J by 4 bases; unmatched bases: 1. The CDR3 is made up of 15 amino acids. Germline CDR1 and CDR2: SGHTA and FQGTGA. CDR3 coding DNA: TGTGCCAGCAGCTTAAAGACTAGCGGGAGGTACGAGCAGTACTTC. This codes for CASSLKTSGRYEQYF. Looking up the rest from reference TRBV7-3 and TRBJ2-7 gives the full variable domain: GAGVSQTPSNKVTEKGKYVELRCDPISGHTALYWYRQSLGQGPEFLIYFQGTGAADDSGLPNDRFFAVRPEGSVSTLKIQRTERGDSAVYLCASSLKTSGRYEQYFGPGTRLTVT.

Only a few counts were recorded for this clonotype. The chain uses TRBV29-1 and TRBJ2-4, with 15 nucleotides matching TRBD2. With V trimmed by 6 bases and J by 7 bases, 4 bases remained unmatched. CDR1 and CDR2 from the germline V gene are SQVTM and ANQGSEA. The CDR3 length is 14 residues. Here the CDR3 reads CSVGLAGGPNIQYF. CDR3 in DNA: TGCAGCGTCGGACTAGCGGGAGGGCCGAACATTCAGTACTTC.

This clonotype turned up a few times. This chain links TRBV14 with TRBJ2-1; TRBD1 matches at 8 bases. With V trimmed by 1 base and J by 9 bases, 8 bases remained unmatched. CDR3 length: 15 residues. The germline gives CDR1 SGHDN, CDR2 FVKESK. The CDR3 protein is CASSQGGTGHTEQFF. The CDR3 region has the DNA TGTGCCAGCAGCCAAGGTGGGACAGGTCATACTGAGCAGTTCTTC.

This clonotype was detected only a few times. The V call is TRBV20-1, the J call TRBJ2-1; TRBD1 or TRBD2 may be the D gene (5 bases each). The V gene lost 3 bases and the J gene lost 4 bases, with 16 bases spanning the gap. In germline, CDR1 is DFQATT, CDR2 SNEGSKA (reference sequence). This CDR3 contains 15 residues. The CDR3 DNA reads TGCAGTGCTAGCGCCACTGGGACGGATTACAATGAGCAGTTCTTC. Its protein product is CSASATGTDYNEQFF.

This clonotype has a handful of counts. The chain carries TRBV12-3 or TRBV12-4 and TRBJ2-3; 8 bases are a match to TRBD2. The CDR3 length is 16 residues. Trimming at V came to 5 bases and at J to 6 bases, leaving 13 bases not matched to a gene. Here the CDR3 DNA reads TGTGCCAGCAGTCCTACTGGCGGGAGGACTGTGGATACGCAGTATTTT. Protein sequence: CASSPTGGRTVDTQYF.

This clonotype is a singleton in its sample. The genes are TRBV7-2 and TRBJ2-3, with TRBD2 identical over 15 bases. Germline V gives CDR1 SGHTA, CDR2 FQGNSA. The J segment lost 6 bases and the V segment lost 7 bases, leaving 8 bases of the junction unmatched. The CDR3 is 16 amino acids. In DNA, the CDR3 is TGTGCCAGCACGCCGGGACTAGCGGGGGGAACGGATACGCAGTATTTT. This translates into CASTPGLAGGTDTQYF.

The genes are TRBV2 and TRBJ2-1; possible D gene TRBD2, 7 bases. Germline V gene data show CDR1 as SNHLY and CDR2 as FYNNEI. The CDR3 has 14 residues. Trimming shortened V by 10 bases and J by 6 bases, and 19 bases separated the two germline ends. CDR3 in DNA: TGTGCCACCACCCCGATGGGGGGGCCCAATGAGCAGTTCTTC. Translation: CATTPMGGPNEQFF.

Written as DNA, the CDR3 is TGCGCCAGCAGCTTCAGCAGTCAACGGAGGGCGGGAATGTACAACAATGAGCAGTTCTTC. This codes for CASSFSSQRRAGMYNNEQFF. This chain links TRBV5-1 with TRBJ2-5; possibly TRBD2 for D (6 bases). The DNA end is more similar to TRBJ2-1, so the J call may be wrong. This CDR3 has 20 amino acids. Per germline, CDR1 SGHRS and CDR2 YFSETQ.

This clonotype occurred a few times. The chain uses TRBV20-1 and TRBJ2-5, with 7 bases identical to TRBD1. V was pared by 5 bases and J by 2 bases, with 8 bases of the junction left unmatched. Germline V gene lookup returns CDR1 DFQATT and CDR2 SNEGSKA (reference sequence). The CDR3 spans 14 residues. In DNA, the CDR3 is TGCAGTGCTTTAATGCCGGGACAGCAAGAGACCCAGTACTTC. This sequence encodes CSALMPGQQETQYF.

This chain uses TRBV18 with TRBJ2-5; no clear D gene. CDR1 KGHSH and CDR2 LQKENI come from the germline V gene. CDR3 size: 12 residues. Trimming removed 2 bases from V and 4 bases from J, with 5 bases in between. For the CDR3, the DNA is TGTGCCAGCTCACCAAACTTAGAGACCCAGTACTTC. This gives the protein CASSPNLETQYF.

The genes are TRBV5-1 and TRBJ2-7; 9 positions match TRBD2. The CDR3 has 15 residues. Trimming took 3 bases from V and 0 from J; bases not matched to a gene: 4. The germline V gene has CDR1 SGHRS and CDR2 YFSETQ. CDR3 sequence (DNA): TGCGCCAGCAGCTACCAAGCGGGGGGCTCCTACGAGCAGTACTTC. Translating gives CASSYQAGGSYEQYF.

V is TRBV3-1 and J is TRBJ1-1; D not certain. The germline V and J ends were trimmed by 1 base and 1 base, with 10 bases remaining between them. Germline CDR1 and CDR2: LGHDT and YNNKEL (reference sequence). The CDR3 is 15 residues long. CDR3 in DNA: TGTGCCAGCAGCCAAGTCACACCCCCGAACACTGAAGCTTTCTTT. Its protein is CASSQVTPPNTEAFF.

This clonotype occurred a few times. The V and J genes are TRBV7-2 and TRBJ1-3; maybe TRBD1 (6 bases). This CDR3 has 16 amino acids. V was trimmed by 0 bases and J by 4 bases, leaving 13 bases between them. Germline loops: CDR1 SGHTA, CDR2 FQGNSA. The CDR3 DNA sequence: TGTGCCAGCAGCTTAGCAGGGACAATTCTAGGAAACACCATATATTTT. It translates to CASSLAGTILGNTIYF.

In its sample, this clonotype was seen a few times. The gene calls are TRBV5-1 and TRBJ1-4; D gene uncertain. Germline V lookup: CDR1 SGHRS, CDR2 YFSETQ. V lost 1 base and J 2 bases, leaving 9 bases between the germline ends. This CDR3 has 15 residues. The chain's CDR3 is CASSLSLGTNEKLFF. CDR3 in DNA: TGCGCCAGCAGCTTGTCTCTTGGTACTAATGAAAAACTGTTTTTT.

The chain carries TRBV25-1 and TRBJ2-2, with 7 bases fitting TRBD2. This CDR3 spans 15 amino acids. Germline CDR1 MGHDK, CDR2 SYGVNS. The junction had 5 bases not matched to a gene; V was cut back by 2 bases and J by 5 bases. This CDR3 is CASSERKGLTGELFF. In DNA form, the CDR3 reads TGTGCCAGCAGTGAACGGAAGGGACTAACCGGGGAGCTGTTTTTT.

This chain links TRBV14 with TRBJ1-1; a weak D match, TRBD1 (6 bases). Trimming took off 6 bases at V and 6 bases at J, with 14 bases between the two ends. This CDR3 region has 13 residues. The V gene's germline CDR1 is SGHDN and CDR2 FVKESK. In DNA form, the CDR3 reads TGTGCCAGCAGTTATATACAGGGAGCTGAAGCTTTCTTT. This sequence encodes CASSYIQGAEAFF.

In this sample, this clonotype turned up a few times. CDR3 protein: CATSRDLGTGLRRETQYF. The CDR3 region has the DNA TGTGCCACCAGCAGAGATCTCGGGACAGGGTTGCGTCGGGAGACCCAGTACTTC. V usage is TRBV15 and J usage is TRBJ2-5, with 9 bases lining up with TRBD1. Looked up from germline, CDR1 is LNHNV and CDR2 is YYDKDF (reference sequence). V was clipped by 0 bases and J by 5 bases; unmatched bases: 13. This CDR3 region has 18 residues.

J is TRBJ2-7 and V is TRBV5-1; maybe TRBD2 (6 bases). The germline gives CDR1 SGHRS, CDR2 YFSETQ. The V gene lost 2 bases and the J gene lost 4 bases, with 13 bases spanning the gap. There are 14 residues in the CDR3. The CDR3 protein is CASSFGGSRYEQYF. CDR3 bases: TGCGCCAGCAGCTTTGGAGGGAGTAGGTACGAGCAGTACTTC.

The chain links TRBV20-1 to TRBJ1-5; 7 bases are a match to TRBD1. V trimming: 0 bases; J trimming: 4 bases; junction bases outside the gene matches: 9. The germline V gene encodes CDR1 DFQATT and CDR2 SNEGSKA (reference sequence). The CDR3 contains 16 residues. The CDR3 nucleotides are TGCAGTGCTAGAGATCCGTATGGGACAGCGAATCAGCCCCAGCATTTT. Translation: CSARDPYGTANQPQHF.

This chain joins TRBV7-2 and TRBJ2-2; TRBD1 might be the D (5 bases). Trimming left V 5 bases short and J 1 base short, with 11 bases between. This CDR3 contains 15 residues. Germline V lookup: CDR1 SGHTA, CDR2 FQGNSA. This CDR3 is CASSINTGNTGELFF. In nucleotides, the CDR3 is TGTGCCAGCAGCATCAATACAGGGAACACCGGGGAGCTGTTTTTT. The full variable domain, its missing parts supplied by reference TRBV7-2 and TRBJ2-2, is GAGVSQSPSNKVTEKGKDVELRCDPISGHTALYWYRQSLGQGLEFLIYFQGNSAPDKSGLPSDRFSAERTGGSVSTLTIQRTQQEDSAVYLCASSINTGNTGELFFGEGSRLTVL.

This clonotype showed up just a few times. The V and J genes are TRBV5-5 and TRBJ2-7; 7 nucleotides agree with TRBD1. V was pared by 4 bases and J by 1 base, with 5 bases of the junction left unmatched. The germline V gene encodes CDR1 SGHKS and CDR2 YYEKEE (reference sequence). The CDR3 loop spans 14 amino acids. The CDR3 nucleotides are TGTGCCAGCAGCCGGACAGGAGATTCCTACGAGCAGTACTTC. Its protein is CASSRTGDSYEQYF.

This clonotype has a handful of counts. The V call is TRBV20-1, the J call TRBJ1-4, with D perhaps matching TRBD1 (5 bases). Germline assignment: CDR1 DFQATT and CDR2 SNEGSKA (reference sequence). CDR3 length: 14 amino acids. The V end lost 3 bases, the J end lost 8 bases, and 16 bases lay between the germline ends. The DNA of the CDR3 is TGCAGTGCTAGCATCTTACAGGCGGGGGAAAAACTGTTTTTT. Translating it yields CSASILQAGEKLFF.

The CDR3 nucleotides are TGTGCCAGCAATTCAGGGTACCAGCCCCAGCATTTT. Amino acid sequence: CASNSGYQPQHF. The gene calls are TRBV12-3 or TRBV12-4 and TRBJ1-5; the D gene is possibly TRBD1 (5 bases). V gave up 7 bases and J gave up 7 bases, with 11 bases separating them. The CDR3 is 12 residues long.